Listed below are T cell receptor beta chains from one sample, sequenced in a study of CD8 T cells in Susac syndrome. TCRdb used MiXCR to reprocess the immunoSEQ multiplex PCR reads, holding one entry per CDR3 protein. The table has around 180,000 distinct CDR3 sequences, around 95% seen once. The sequencing input was CD4+ T cells from PBMCs. Receptors originate from a human donor with multiple sclerosis. Each CDR3 is given with its conserved first and last residue. A D gene is named only where the DNA matches it firmly. Clone size, where shown, is once, few, many, or a class for clones that have expanded.

v_call: TRBV6-5
clone_size: once
d_call: .
j_call: TRBJ1-1
cdr3_aa: CASSSYRGHTEAFF
cdr3_nt: TGTGCCAGCAGTTCATATCGGGGTCACACTGAAGCTTTCTTT

v_call: TRBV7-9
clone_size: .
d_call: .
j_call: TRBJ2-1
cdr3_aa: CASSLVAFEGDEQFF
cdr3_nt: TGTGCCAGCAGCTTAGTGGCCTTCGAAGGCGATGAGCAGTTCTTC

v_call: TRBV2
clone_size: .
d_call: .
j_call: TRBJ2-7
cdr3_aa: CASSSGPITPHEQYF
cdr3_nt: TGTGCCAGCAGCTCGGGACCGATAACCCCCCACGAGCAGTACTTC

v_call: TRBV5-1
clone_size: .
d_call: .
j_call: TRBJ2-7
cdr3_aa: CASSLQTTYEQYF
cdr3_nt: TGCGCCAGCAGCTTACAGACAACCTACGAGCAGTACTTC

v_call: TRBV27
clone_size: .
d_call: TRBD1
j_call: TRBJ1-4
cdr3_aa: CASSLSGTGSEKLFF
cdr3_nt: TGTGCCAGCAGTTTATCCGGGACAGGGAGTGAAAAACTGTTTTTT

v_call: TRBV6-2/TRBV6-3
clone_size: .
d_call: TRBD1
j_call: TRBJ2-7
cdr3_aa: CASSYLRDRAYEQYF
cdr3_nt: TGTGCCAGCAGTTACCTCCGGGACAGGGCCTACGAGCAGTACTTC

v_call: TRBV7-8
clone_size: .
d_call: .
j_call: TRBJ1-2
cdr3_aa: CASSLARGKDYGYTF
cdr3_nt: TGTGCCAGCAGCTTAGCGCGGGGCAAGGACTATGGCTACACCTTC

v_call: TRBV30
clone_size: .
d_call: .
j_call: TRBJ1-2
cdr3_aa: CAWTRTANYGYTF
cdr3_nt: TGTGCCTGGACTAGGACAGCAAACTATGGCTACACCTTC

v_call: TRBV14
clone_size: few
d_call: .
j_call: TRBJ2-7
cdr3_aa: CASSHSGEIYESYEQYF
cdr3_nt: TGTGCCAGCAGCCATAGTGGGGAAATTTACGAATCCTACGAGCAGTACTTC

v_call: TRBV3-1
clone_size: .
d_call: .
j_call: TRBJ2-5
cdr3_aa: CASSQGSGWETQYF
cdr3_nt: TGTGCCAGCAGCCAAGGGTCCGGGTGGGAGACCCAGTACTTC

v_call: TRBV19
clone_size: .
d_call: TRBD1
j_call: TRBJ1-6
cdr3_aa: CASSNPGQGAPLHF
cdr3_nt: TGTGCCAGTAGTAATCCGGGACAGGGGGCACCCCTCCACTTT

v_call: TRBV28
clone_size: .
d_call: .
j_call: TRBJ1-4
cdr3_aa: CASSFVNEKLFF
cdr3_nt: TGTGCCAGCAGTTTCGTGAATGAAAAACTGTTTTTT

v_call: TRBV14
clone_size: once
d_call: .
j_call: TRBJ1-2
cdr3_aa: CASSQEAHGRNGYTF
cdr3_nt: TGTGCCAGCAGCCAAGAGGCCCACGGGAGGAATGGCTACACCTTC

v_call: TRBV20-1
clone_size: .
d_call: TRBD1
j_call: TRBJ2-2
cdr3_aa: CSASTGRISGELFF
cdr3_nt: TGCAGTGCCTCGACAGGGCGGATCTCCGGGGAGCTGTTTTTT

v_call: TRBV6-2/TRBV6-3
clone_size: .
d_call: .
j_call: TRBJ2-7
cdr3_aa: CASTGAYEQYF
cdr3_nt: TGTGCCAGCACAGGGGCTTACGAGCAGTACTTC

v_call: TRBV15
clone_size: .
d_call: .
j_call: TRBJ1-5
cdr3_aa: CATSRDFNNQPQHF
cdr3_nt: TGTGCCACCAGCAGAGATTTCAACAATCAGCCCCAGCATTTT

v_call: TRBV7-8
clone_size: .
d_call: .
j_call: TRBJ2-5
cdr3_aa: CASSPPAQETQYF
cdr3_nt: TGTGCCAGCAGCCCCCCGGCCCAAGAGACCCAGTACTTC

v_call: TRBV19
clone_size: .
d_call: TRBD1
j_call: TRBJ1-1
cdr3_aa: CASQGAMATEAFF
cdr3_nt: TGTGCCAGTCAGGGGGCTATGGCCACTGAAGCTTTCTTT

v_call: TRBV7-9
clone_size: .
d_call: .
j_call: TRBJ1-4
cdr3_aa: CASSFGTPDNQLFF
cdr3_nt: TGTGCCAGCAGCTTCGGGACACCGGACAACCAACTGTTTTTT

v_call: TRBV30
clone_size: .
d_call: .
j_call: TRBJ1-6
cdr3_aa: CACGGAPLHF
cdr3_nt: TGTGCCTGCGGGGGAGCACCCCTCCACTTT

v_call: TRBV5-1
clone_size: .
d_call: TRBD2
j_call: TRBJ2-7
cdr3_aa: CASSLAGLAIEQYF
cdr3_nt: TGCGCCAGCAGCTTGGCGGGACTAGCAATCGAGCAGTACTTC

v_call: TRBV15
clone_size: .
d_call: TRBD2
j_call: TRBJ2-5
cdr3_aa: CATSRGAGGETQYF
cdr3_nt: TGTGCCACCAGCAGAGGAGCGGGGGGGGAGACCCAGTACTTC

v_call: TRBV4-1
clone_size: .
d_call: .
j_call: TRBJ2-7
cdr3_aa: CASSPNRGPAYEQYF
cdr3_nt: TGCGCCAGCAGCCCCAACAGAGGTCCCGCCTACGAGCAGTACTTC

v_call: TRBV3-1
clone_size: .
d_call: .
j_call: TRBJ1-6
cdr3_aa: CASSQEGMRSGSPLHF
cdr3_nt: TGTGCCAGCAGCCAAGAAGGCATGAGGTCGGGCTCACCCCTCCACTTT

v_call: TRBV4-1
clone_size: few
d_call: TRBD1
j_call: TRBJ2-1
cdr3_aa: CASSRTDRGANEQFF
cdr3_nt: TGCGCCAGCAGCCGAACGGACAGGGGGGCAAATGAGCAGTTCTTC

v_call: TRBV29-1
clone_size: .
d_call: .
j_call: TRBJ2-1
cdr3_aa: CSVDKAPSSYNEQFF
cdr3_nt: TGCAGCGTTGATAAGGCACCGAGCTCCTACAATGAGCAGTTCTTC

v_call: TRBV7-9
clone_size: .
d_call: .
j_call: TRBJ1-6
cdr3_aa: CASSLGAIYNSPLHF
cdr3_nt: TGTGCCAGCAGCTTAGGGGCTATCTATAATTCACCCCTCCACTTT

v_call: TRBV6-5
clone_size: .
d_call: .
j_call: TRBJ1-1
cdr3_aa: CASRRSMNTEAFF
cdr3_nt: TGTGCCAGCAGAAGAAGCATGAACACTGAAGCTTTCTTT

v_call: TRBV20-1
clone_size: .
d_call: TRBD1
j_call: TRBJ2-7
cdr3_aa: CSAMVGQGAHEQYF
cdr3_nt: TGCAGTGCTATGGTTGGGCAGGGGGCCCACGAGCAGTACTTC

v_call: TRBV29-1
clone_size: .
d_call: .
j_call: TRBJ1-3
cdr3_aa: CSVGSQVGNTIYF
cdr3_nt: TGCAGCGTTGGGTCCCAAGTCGGAAACACCATATATTTT

v_call: TRBV30
clone_size: .
d_call: TRBD1
j_call: TRBJ1-5
cdr3_aa: CAWSRQGSQPQHF
cdr3_nt: TGTGCCTGGAGTCGACAGGGGTCTCAGCCCCAGCATTTT

v_call: TRBV12-3/TRBV12-4
clone_size: .
d_call: .
j_call: TRBJ2-1
cdr3_aa: CASSFRREEKQFF
cdr3_nt: TGTGCCAGCAGTTTTCGGAGGGAAGAGAAGCAGTTCTTC

v_call: TRBV7-3
clone_size: .
d_call: .
j_call: TRBJ1-6
cdr3_aa: CASSPGFYNSPLHF
cdr3_nt: TGTGCCAGCAGCCCAGGGTTCTATAATTCACCCCTCCACTTT

v_call: TRBV28
clone_size: few
d_call: .
j_call: TRBJ1-2
cdr3_aa: CASRPGGYGYTF
cdr3_nt: TGTGCCAGCAGGCCTGGGGGCTATGGCTACACCTTC